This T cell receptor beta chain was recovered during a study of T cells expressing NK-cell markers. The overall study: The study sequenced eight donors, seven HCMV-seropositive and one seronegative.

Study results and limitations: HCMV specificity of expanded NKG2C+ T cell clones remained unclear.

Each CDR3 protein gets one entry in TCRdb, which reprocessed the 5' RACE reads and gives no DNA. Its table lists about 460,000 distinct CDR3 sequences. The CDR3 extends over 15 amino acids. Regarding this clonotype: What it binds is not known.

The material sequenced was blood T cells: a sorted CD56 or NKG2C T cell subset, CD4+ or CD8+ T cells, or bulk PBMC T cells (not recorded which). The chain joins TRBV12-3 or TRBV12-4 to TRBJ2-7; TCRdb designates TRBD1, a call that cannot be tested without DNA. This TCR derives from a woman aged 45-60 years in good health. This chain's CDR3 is CASSLPETATYEQYF.